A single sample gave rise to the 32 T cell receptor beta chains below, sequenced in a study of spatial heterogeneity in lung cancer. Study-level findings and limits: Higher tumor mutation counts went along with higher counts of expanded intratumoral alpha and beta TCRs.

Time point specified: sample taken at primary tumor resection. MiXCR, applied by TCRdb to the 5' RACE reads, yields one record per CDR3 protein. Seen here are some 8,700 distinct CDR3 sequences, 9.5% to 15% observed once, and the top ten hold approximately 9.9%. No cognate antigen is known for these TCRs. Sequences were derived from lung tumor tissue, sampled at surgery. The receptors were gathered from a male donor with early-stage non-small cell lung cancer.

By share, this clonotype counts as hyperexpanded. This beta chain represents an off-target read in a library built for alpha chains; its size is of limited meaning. CDR3 sequence: CASSSAGTNQETQYF. In DNA, the CDR3 is TGTGCCAGCAGCTCCGCCGGGACAAACCAAGAGACCCAGTACTTC. V and J are TRBV7-2 and TRBJ2-5, with D tentatively TRBD1 (6 bases). The germline V gene has CDR1 SGHTA and CDR2 FQGNSA. The CDR3 runs 15 residues. Between the trimmed V and J ends, which lost 4 bases and 0 bases, there was a span of 12 bases. Based on the CDR3 plus reference TRBV7-2 and TRBJ2-5, the full variable domain is GAGVSQSPSNKVTEKGKDVELRCDPISGHTALYWYRQSLGQGLEFLIYFQGNSAPDKSGLPSDRFSAERTGGSVSTLTIQRTQQEDSAVYLCASSSAGTNQETQYFGPGTRLLVL.

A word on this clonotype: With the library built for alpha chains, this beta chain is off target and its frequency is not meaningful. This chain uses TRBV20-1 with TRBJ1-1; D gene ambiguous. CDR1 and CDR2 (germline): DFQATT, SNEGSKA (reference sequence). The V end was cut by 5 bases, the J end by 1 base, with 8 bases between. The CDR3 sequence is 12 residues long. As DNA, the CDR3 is TGCAGTGCTCTGGCCACGAACACTGAAGCTTTCTTT. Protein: CSALATNTEAFF.

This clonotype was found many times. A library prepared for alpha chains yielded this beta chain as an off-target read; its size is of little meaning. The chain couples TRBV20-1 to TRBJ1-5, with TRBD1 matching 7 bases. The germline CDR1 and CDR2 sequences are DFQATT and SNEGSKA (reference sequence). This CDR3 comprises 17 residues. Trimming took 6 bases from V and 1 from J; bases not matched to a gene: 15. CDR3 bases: TGCAGTGCCCTGGACAGGTCTCGAGCTGGAAGCAATCAGCCCCAGCATTTT. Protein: CSALDRSRAGSNQPQHF.

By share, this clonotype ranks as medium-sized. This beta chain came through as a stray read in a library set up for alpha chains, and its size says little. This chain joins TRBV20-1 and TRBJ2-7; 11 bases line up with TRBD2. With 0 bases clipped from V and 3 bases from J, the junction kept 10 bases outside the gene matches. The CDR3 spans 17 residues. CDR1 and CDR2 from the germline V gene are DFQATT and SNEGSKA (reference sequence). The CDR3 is CSARDRLAGTFNYEQYF. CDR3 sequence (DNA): TGCAGTGCTAGAGATCGACTAGCGGGAACTTTTAACTACGAGCAGTACTTC.

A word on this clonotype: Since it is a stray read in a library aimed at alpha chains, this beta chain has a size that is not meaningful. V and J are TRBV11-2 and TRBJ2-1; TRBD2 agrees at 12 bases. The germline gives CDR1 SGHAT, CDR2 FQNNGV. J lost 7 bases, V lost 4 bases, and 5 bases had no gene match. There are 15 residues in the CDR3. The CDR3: CASSSWGTSGNEQFF. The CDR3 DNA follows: TGTGCCAGCAGCTCATGGGGGACTAGCGGGAATGAGCAGTTCTTC. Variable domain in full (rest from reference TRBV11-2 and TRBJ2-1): EAGVAQSPRYKIIEKRQSVAFWCNPISGHATLYWYQQILGQGPKLLIQFQNNGVVDDSQLPKDRFSAERLKGVDSTLKIQPAKLEDSAVYLCASSSWGTSGNEQFFGPGTRLTVL.

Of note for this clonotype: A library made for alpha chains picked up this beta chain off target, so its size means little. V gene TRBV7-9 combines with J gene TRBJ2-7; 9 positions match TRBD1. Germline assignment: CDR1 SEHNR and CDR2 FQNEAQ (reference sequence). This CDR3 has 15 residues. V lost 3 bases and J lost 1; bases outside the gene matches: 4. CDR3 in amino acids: CASSFSGQGSYEQYF. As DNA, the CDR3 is TGTGCCAGCAGCTTTTCGGGACAGGGATCCTACGAGCAGTACTTC.

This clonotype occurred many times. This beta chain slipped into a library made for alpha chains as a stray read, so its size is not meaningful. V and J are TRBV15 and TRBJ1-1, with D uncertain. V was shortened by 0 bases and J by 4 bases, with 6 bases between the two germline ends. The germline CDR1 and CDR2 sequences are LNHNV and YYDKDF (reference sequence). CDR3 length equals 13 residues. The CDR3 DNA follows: TGTGCCACCAGCAGAGACAGAGCCACTGAAGCTTTCTTT. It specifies CATSRDRATEAFF.

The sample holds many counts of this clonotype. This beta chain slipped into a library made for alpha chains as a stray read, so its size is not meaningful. In DNA form, the CDR3 reads TGCGCCAGCAGCCTCGGACAGGGGGGTGAAAAACTGTTTTTT. Translation gives CASSLGQGGEKLFF. The V call is TRBV5-1, the J call TRBJ1-4, with 10 bases lining up with TRBD1. The CDR3 is made up of 14 amino acids. With 4 bases clipped from V and 7 bases from J, the junction kept 4 bases outside the gene matches. Per germline, CDR1 SGHRS and CDR2 YFSETQ.

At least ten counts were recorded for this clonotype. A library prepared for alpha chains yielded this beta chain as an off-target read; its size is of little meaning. The CDR3 here is CSVVGQGRRENRNEQFF. As DNA, the CDR3 is TGCAGCGTTGTTGGGCAGGGGAGGCGGGAGAACCGGAATGAGCAGTTCTTC. V usage is TRBV29-1 and J usage is TRBJ2-1, with D possibly TRBD2 on 7 matching bases. V dropped 4 bases and J dropped 7 bases, with 26 bases sitting between them. This CDR3 region has 17 residues. CDR1 SQVTM and CDR2 ANQGSEA come from the germline V gene.

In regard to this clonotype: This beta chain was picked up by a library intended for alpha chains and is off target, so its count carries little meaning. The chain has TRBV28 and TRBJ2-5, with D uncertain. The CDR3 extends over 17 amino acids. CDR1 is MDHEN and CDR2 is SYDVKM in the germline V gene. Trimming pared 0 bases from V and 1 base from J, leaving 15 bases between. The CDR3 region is CASSLWTAINLQETQYF. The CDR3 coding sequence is TGTGCCAGCAGTTTATGGACGGCCATAAACCTCCAAGAGACCCAGTACTTC.

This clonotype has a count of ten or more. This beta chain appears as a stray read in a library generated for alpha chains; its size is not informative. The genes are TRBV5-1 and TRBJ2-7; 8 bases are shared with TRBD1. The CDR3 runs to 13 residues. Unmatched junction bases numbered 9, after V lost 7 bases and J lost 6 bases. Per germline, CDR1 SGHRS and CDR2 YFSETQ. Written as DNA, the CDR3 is TGCGCCAGCGGATGGACAGGGTTGAGCGAGCAGTACTTC. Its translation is CASGWTGLSEQYF.

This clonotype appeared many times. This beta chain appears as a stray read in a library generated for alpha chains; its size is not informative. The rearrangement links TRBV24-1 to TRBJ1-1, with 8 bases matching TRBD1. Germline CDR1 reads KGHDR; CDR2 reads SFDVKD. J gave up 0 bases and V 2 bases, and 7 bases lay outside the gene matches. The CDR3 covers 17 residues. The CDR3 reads CATSDSRTGRMNTEAFF. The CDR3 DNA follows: TGTGCCACCAGTGATTCTAGGACAGGGCGGATGAACACTGAAGCTTTCTTT.

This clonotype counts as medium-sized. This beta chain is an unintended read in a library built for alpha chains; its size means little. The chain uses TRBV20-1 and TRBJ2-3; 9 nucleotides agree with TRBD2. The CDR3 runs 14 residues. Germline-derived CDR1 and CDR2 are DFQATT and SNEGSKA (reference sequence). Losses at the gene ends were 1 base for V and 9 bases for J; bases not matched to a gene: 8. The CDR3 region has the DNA TGCAGTGCTAGAGGGAGTAGCGGGAGAGGGACGCAGTATTTT. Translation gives CSARGSSGRGTQYF.

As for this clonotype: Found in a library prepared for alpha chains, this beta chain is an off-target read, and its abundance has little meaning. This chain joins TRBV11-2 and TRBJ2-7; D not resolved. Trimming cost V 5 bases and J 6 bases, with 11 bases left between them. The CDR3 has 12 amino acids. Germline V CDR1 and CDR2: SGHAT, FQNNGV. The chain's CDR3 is CASSQVDFEQYF. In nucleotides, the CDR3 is TGTGCCAGCAGCCAAGTAGACTTCGAGCAGTACTTC.

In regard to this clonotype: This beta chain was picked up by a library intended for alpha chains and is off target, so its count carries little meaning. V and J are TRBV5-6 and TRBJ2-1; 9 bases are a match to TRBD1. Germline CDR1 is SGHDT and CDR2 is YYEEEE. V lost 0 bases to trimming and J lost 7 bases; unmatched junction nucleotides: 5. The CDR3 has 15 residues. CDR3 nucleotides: TGTGCCAGCAGCTTGGTACAGGGGGCGCGGAATGAGCAGTTCTTC. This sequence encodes CASSLVQGARNEQFF.

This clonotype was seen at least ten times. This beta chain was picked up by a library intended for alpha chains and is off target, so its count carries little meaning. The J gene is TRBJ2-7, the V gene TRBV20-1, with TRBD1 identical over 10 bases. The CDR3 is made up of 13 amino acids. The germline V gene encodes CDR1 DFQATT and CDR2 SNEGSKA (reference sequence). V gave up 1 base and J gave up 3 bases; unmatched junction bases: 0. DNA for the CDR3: TGCAGTGCTAGAGGGGACAGGGGCTACGAGCAGTACTTC. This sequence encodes CSARGDRGYEQYF.

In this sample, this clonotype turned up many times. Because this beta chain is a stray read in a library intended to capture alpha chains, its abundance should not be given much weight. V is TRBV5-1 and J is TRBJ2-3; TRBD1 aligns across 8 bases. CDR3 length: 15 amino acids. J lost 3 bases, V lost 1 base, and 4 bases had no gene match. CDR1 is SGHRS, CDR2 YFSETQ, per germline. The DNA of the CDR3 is TGCGCCAGCAGCTTGCAGGGGGCTGAAACAGATACGCAGTATTTT. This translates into CASSLQGAETDTQYF.

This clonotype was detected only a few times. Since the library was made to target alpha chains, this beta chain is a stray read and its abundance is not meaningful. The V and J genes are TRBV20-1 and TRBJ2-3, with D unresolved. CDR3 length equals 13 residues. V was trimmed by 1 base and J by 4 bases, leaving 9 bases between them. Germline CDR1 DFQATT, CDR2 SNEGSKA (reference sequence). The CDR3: CSARGSGADTQYF. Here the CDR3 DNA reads TGCAGTGCTAGAGGGAGTGGTGCAGATACGCAGTATTTT.

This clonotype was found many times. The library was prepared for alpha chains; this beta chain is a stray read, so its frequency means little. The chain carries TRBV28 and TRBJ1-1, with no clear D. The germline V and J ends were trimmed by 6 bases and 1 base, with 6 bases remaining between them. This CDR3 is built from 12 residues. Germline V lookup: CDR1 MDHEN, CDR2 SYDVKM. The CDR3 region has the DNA TGTGCCAGCAGATCACAGAACACTGAAGCTTTCTTT. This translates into CASRSQNTEAFF.

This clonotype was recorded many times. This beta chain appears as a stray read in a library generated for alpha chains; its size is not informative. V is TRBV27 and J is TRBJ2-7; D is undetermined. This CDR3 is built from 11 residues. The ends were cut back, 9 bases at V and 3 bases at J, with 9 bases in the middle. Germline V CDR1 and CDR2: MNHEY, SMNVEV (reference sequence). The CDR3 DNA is TGTGCCAGTAAGACCCTCTACGAGCAGTACTTC. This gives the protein CASKTLYEQYF.

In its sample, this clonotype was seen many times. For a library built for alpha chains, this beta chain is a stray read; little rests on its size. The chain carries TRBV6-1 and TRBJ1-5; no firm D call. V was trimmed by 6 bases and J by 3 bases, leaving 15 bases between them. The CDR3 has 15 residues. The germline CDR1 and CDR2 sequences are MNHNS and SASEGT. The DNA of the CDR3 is TGTGCCAGCAGCGACTTTACAGTGCACAATCAGCCCCAGCATTTT. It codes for CASSDFTVHNQPQHF.

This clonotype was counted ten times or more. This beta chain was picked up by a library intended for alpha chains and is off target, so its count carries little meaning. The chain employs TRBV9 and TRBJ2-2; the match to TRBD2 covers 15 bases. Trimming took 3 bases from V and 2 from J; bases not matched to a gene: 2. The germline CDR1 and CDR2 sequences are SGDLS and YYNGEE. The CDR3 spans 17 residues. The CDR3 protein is CASSAGLAGGNTGELFF. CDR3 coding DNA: TGTGCCAGCAGCGCGGGACTAGCGGGAGGTAACACCGGGGAGCTGTTTTTT.

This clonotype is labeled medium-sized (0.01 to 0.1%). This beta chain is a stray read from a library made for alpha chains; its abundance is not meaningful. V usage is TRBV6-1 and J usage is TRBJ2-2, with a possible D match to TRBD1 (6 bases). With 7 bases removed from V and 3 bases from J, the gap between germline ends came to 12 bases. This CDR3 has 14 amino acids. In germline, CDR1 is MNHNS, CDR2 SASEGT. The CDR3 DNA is TGTGCCAGCATCCCTCAGGGGTACACCGGGGAGCTGTTTTTT. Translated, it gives CASIPQGYTGELFF.

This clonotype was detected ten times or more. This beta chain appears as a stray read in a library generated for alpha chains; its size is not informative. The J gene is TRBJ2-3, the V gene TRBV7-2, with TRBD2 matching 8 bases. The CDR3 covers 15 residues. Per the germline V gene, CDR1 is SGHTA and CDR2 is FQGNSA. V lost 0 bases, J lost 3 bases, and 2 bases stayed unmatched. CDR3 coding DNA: TGTGCCAGCAGCTTAGCTAGCGGGGCTACAGATACGCAGTATTTT. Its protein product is CASSLASGATDTQYF.

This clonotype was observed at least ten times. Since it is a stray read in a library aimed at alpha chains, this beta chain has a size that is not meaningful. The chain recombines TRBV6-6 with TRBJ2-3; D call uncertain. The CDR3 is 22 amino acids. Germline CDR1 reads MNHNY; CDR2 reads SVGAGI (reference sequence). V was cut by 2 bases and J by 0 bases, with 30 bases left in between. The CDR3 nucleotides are TGTGCCAGCAGTTACCCCAGTGGACCACCGCTAGTAGATCTCCTTAGCACAGATACGCAGTATTTT. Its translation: CASSYPSGPPLVDLLSTDTQYF.

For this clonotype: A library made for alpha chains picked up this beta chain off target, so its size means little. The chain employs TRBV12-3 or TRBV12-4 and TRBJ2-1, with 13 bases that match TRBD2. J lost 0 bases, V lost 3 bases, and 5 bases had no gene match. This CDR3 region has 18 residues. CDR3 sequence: CASSFGLAGDSSYNEQFF. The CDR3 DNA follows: TGTGCCAGCAGTTTTGGACTAGCGGGAGACAGCTCCTACAATGAGCAGTTCTTC.

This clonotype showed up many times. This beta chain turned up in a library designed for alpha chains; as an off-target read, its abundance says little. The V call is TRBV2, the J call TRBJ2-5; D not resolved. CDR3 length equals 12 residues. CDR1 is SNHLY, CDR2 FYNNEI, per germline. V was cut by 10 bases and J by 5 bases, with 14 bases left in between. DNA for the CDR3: TGTGCCACTCGACGCTTGGCCGAGACCCAGTACTTC. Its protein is CATRRLAETQYF. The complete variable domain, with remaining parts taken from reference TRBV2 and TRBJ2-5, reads EPEVTQTPSHQVTQMGQEVILRCVPISNHLYFYWYRQILGQKVEFLVSFYNNEISEKSEIFDDQFSVERPDGSNFTLKIRSTKLEDSAMYFCATRRLAETQYFGPGTRLLVL.

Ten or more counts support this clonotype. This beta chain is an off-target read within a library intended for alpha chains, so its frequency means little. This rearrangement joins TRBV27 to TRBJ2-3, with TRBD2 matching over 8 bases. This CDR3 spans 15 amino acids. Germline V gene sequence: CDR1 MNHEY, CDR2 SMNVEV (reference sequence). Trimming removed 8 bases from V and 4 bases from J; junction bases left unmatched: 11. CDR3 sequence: CASLAGLARPDTQYF. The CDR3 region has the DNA TGTGCCAGCTTGGCTGGACTAGCCCGCCCAGATACGCAGTATTTT.

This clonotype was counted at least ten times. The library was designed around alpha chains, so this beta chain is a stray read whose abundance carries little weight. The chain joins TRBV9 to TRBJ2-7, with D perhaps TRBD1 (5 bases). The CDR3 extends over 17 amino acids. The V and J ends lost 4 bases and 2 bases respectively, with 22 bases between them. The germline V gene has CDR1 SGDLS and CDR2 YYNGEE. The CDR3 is CASSSNPSGATAYEQYF. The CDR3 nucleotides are TGTGCCAGCAGCTCCAATCCCTCTGGGGCAACCGCCTACGAGCAGTACTTC. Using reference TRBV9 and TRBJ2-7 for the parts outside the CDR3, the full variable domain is DSGVTQTPKHLITATGQRVTLRCSPRSGDLSVYWYQQSLDQGLQFLIQYYNGEERAKGNILERFSAQQFPDLHSELNLSSLELGDSALYFCASSSNPSGATAYEQYFGPGTRLTVT.

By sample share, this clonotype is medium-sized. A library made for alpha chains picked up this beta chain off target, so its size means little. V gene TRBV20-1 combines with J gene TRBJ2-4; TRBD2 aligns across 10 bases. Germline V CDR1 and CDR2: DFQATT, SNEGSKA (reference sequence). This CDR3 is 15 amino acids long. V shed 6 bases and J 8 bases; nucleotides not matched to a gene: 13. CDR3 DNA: TGCAGTGCCCGGACTAGCGGACCTACGCCGCACATTCAGTACTTC. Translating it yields CSARTSGPTPHIQYF.

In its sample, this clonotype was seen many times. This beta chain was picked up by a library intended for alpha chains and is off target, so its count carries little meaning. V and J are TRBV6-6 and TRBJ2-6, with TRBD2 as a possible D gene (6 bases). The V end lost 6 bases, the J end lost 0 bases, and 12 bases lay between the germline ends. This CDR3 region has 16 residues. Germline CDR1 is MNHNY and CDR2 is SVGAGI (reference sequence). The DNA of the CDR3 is TGTGCCAGCAGCCCGGGACTGAACTCTGGGGCCAACGTCCTGACTTTC. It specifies CASSPGLNSGANVLTF.

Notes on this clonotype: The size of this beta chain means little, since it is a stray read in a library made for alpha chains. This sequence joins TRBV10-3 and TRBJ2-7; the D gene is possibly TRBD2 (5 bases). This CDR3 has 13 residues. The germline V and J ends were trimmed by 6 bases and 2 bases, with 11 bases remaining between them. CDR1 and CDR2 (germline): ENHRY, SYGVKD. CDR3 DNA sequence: TGTGCCATCAGACGGGATCGTGCCTACGAGCAGTACTTC. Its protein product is CAIRRDRAYEQYF.